Listed below are T cell receptor beta chains from one sample, sequenced in a study of radiotherapy plus CTLA-4 blockade in lung cancer. Sequencing was performed with immunoSEQ multiplex PCR; in TCRdb, only in-frame clones are kept and a portion is missing. Of 75,000 to 95,000 clones listed, 55% to 75% were seen once; the top ten hold about 14%. The sequences come from peripheral blood, collected from a patient treated with radiotherapy plus ipilimumab. The receptors derive from a human donor with non-small cell lung cancer that progressed on radiotherapy plus ipilimumab. The CDR3 runs from the conserved cysteine through the conserved F or W. The D gene is left open where the match is weak. The size of a clone is reported for some rows only, either as once, few or many, or as a class for expanded clones.

J	D	size	V	CDR3	DNA
TRBJ2-1	TRBD2	once	TRBV9	CASSVGGRAGDEQFF	TGTGCCAGCAGCGTAGGGGGGAGGGCCGGGGATGAGCAGTTCTTC
TRBJ2-2	-	-	TRBV7-9	CASSLVGAITGELFF	TGTGCCAGCAGCTTAGTTGGCGCAATCACCGGGGAGCTGTTTTTT
TRBJ2-1	TRBD1	-	TRBV6-5	CASSFLRDRGYNEQFF	TGTGCCAGCAGTTTCCTTAGGGACAGGGGCTACAATGAGCAGTTCTTC
TRBJ1-2	-	few	TRBV7-9	CASSLDGYGYTF	TGTGCCAGCAGTTTAGACGGCTATGGCTACACCTTC
TRBJ2-7	-	-	TRBV28	CASRGQSYEQYF	TGTGCCAGTCGAGGACAGTCCTACGAGCAGTACTTC
TRBJ1-2	-	-	TRBV6-5	CASSDTGMKYGYTF	TGTGCCAGCAGTGATACAGGGATGAAGTATGGCTACACCTTC
TRBJ2-2	TRBD2	-	TRBV28	CASSLFTSGSNTGELFF	TGTGCCAGCAGTTTATTTACTAGCGGCAGTAACACCGGGGAGCTGTTTTTT
TRBJ1-2	-	-	TRBV27	CASSLQGTNYGYTF	TGTGCCAGCAGTTTACAGGGAACAAACTATGGCTACACCTTC
TRBJ2-2	-	-	TRBV7-3	CASSSLQGAGELFF	TGTGCCAGCAGCTCTTTACAGGGTGCCGGGGAGCTGTTTTTT
TRBJ2-1	TRBD2	-	TRBV4-1	CASSQGGGHNEQFF	TGCGCCAGCAGCCAAGGCGGGGGGCACAATGAGCAGTTCTTC
TRBJ1-1	TRBD1	-	TRBV19	CASSIRTGLSKAFF	TGTGCCAGTAGTATCCGGACAGGCCTATCTAAAGCTTTCTTT
TRBJ2-5	-	medium-sized	TRBV30	CAWGAGRHSGETQYF	TGTGCCTGGGGGGCAGGGAGACATTCTGGAGAGACCCAGTACTTC
TRBJ1-1	-	-	TRBV18	CASSPSGLGTEAFF	TGTGCCAGCTCACCCTCCGGCCTGGGGACTGAAGCTTTCTTT
TRBJ2-7	-	few	TRBV7-9	CASSIGYSGPEQYF	TGTGCCAGCAGCATCGGCTACTCGGGGCCCGAGCAGTACTTC
TRBJ1-6	-	-	TRBV5-6	CASSPGSNSPLHF	TGTGCCAGCAGCCCAGGGTCAAATTCACCCCTCCACTTT
TRBJ2-3	-	-	TRBV7-9	CASSLGRVSTDTQYF	TGTGCCAGCAGCTTAGGACGGGTGAGCACAGATACGCAGTATTTT
TRBJ2-2	-	-	TRBV9	CASSPPGTEGVGELFF	TGTGCCAGCAGCCCCCCGGGGACGGAGGGAGTAGGGGAGCTGTTTTTT
TRBJ2-7	-	few	TRBV28	CASSGYEQYF	TGTGCCAGCAGTGGGTACGAGCAGTACTTC
TRBJ1-5	-	-	TRBV2	CASSLGGPYQPQHF	TGTGCCAGCAGCCTTGGCGGCCCATATCAGCCCCAGCATTTT
TRBJ2-2	-	once	TRBV9	CASSVGTEGQGGELFF	TGTGCCAGCAGCGTAGGGACAGAGGGCCAGGGCGGGGAGCTGTTTTTT
TRBJ1-2	-	-	TRBV7-2	CASSSTGGDRNGYTF	TGTGCCAGCAGCTCCACCGGAGGGGATCGGAATGGCTACACCTTC
TRBJ1-1	-	-	TRBV4-2	CASSPRDIEIEAFF	TGTGCCAGCAGCCCGCGGGACATAGAAATTGAAGCTTTCTTT
TRBJ2-7	TRBD2	-	TRBV10-2	CASNPDGTNYEQYF	TGCGCCAGCAACCCGGACGGGACTAACTACGAGCAGTACTTC
TRBJ1-1	-	few	TRBV6-6	CASSLTAMGTEAFF	TGTGCCAGTTCCCTGACGGCCATGGGCACTGAAGCTTTCTTT
TRBJ1-4	TRBD1	-	TRBV6-1	CASSPMGTGYEKLFF	TGTGCCAGCAGCCCCATGGGGACAGGGTATGAAAAACTGTTTTTT
TRBJ2-7	-	-	TRBV28	CASSSRDGFSYEQYF	TGTGCCAGCAGTTCCCGGGACGGTTTCTCCTACGAGCAGTACTTC
TRBJ1-1	TRBD1	-	TRBV5-4	CASSYRTGGVTEAFF	TGTGCCAGCAGCTACCGGACAGGGGGTGTCACTGAAGCTTTCTTT
TRBJ1-1	-	few	TRBV2	CASRTVPEGDTEAFF	TGTGCCAGCAGGACAGTCCCCGAGGGAGACACTGAAGCTTTCTTT
TRBJ2-1	TRBD1	-	TRBV7-9	CASSLAGYRGSNEQFF	TGTGCCAGCAGCCTGGCTGGATACAGGGGGAGCAATGAGCAGTTCTTC
TRBJ2-3	-	-	TRBV21-1	CASSKGPTTDTQYF	TGTGCCAGCAGCAAAGGGCCCACCACAGATACGCAGTATTTT
TRBJ1-2	-	-	TRBV19	CASTPREGSYGYTF	TGTGCCAGTACCCCTCGGGAGGGATCCTATGGCTACACCTTC
TRBJ2-1	TRBD2	-	TRBV4-1	CASSQVTLSGRANEQFF	TGCGCCAGCAGCCAAGTCACTCTTAGCGGGAGGGCAAATGAGCAGTTCTTC
TRBJ2-3	-	-	TRBV10-3	CAISPTSLEDTQYF	TGTGCCATCAGCCCGACTAGTCTGGAAGATACGCAGTATTTT
TRBJ2-4	TRBD1	-	TRBV10-3	CAISGQGVENIQYF	TGTGCCATCAGTGGCCAGGGGGTTGAAAACATTCAGTACTTC
TRBJ2-5	-	-	TRBV6-5	CASSPSNSGETQYF	TGTGCCAGCAGTCCTTCGAATTCAGGGGAGACCCAGTACTTC